The TCR beta chain under discussion was sequenced for a study of CD8 T cells in ankylosing spondylitis. This clonotype was detected ten times or more. As yet, its antigen is unknown. Notes on the study in general: It appeared that ankylosing spondylitis blood was characterized by a TCR beta motif of about 8 highly homologous variants. CD8+ disease-linked clones were present at relatively low frequencies in blood. Earlier authors reported some of these motif variants in reactive arthritis synovial fluid and blood.

Trimming removed 6 bases from V and 5 bases from J; junction bases left unmatched: 3. CDR1 is SQVTM, CDR2 ANQGSEA, per germline. This CDR3 is built from 13 residues. In making TCR beta libraries, quantitative 5'-RACE with molecular barcodes was used. In TCRdb, the 5' RACE reads were re-called with MiXCR into one record per CDR3 protein. Found here are 250,000 to 400,000 distinct CDR3 sequences, 11% of them singletons; the top ten hold roughly 9.1%. The TCR was taken from a female donor with ankylosing spondylitis or in good health (not recorded which). Sequencing input: blood, either unsorted or a sorted T cell fraction (not recorded which). The rearrangement joins TRBV29-1 to TRBJ2-1; the match to TRBD1 covers 11 bases. DNA for the CDR3: TGCAGCGTCCGGGACAGGGGGGACAATGAGCAGTTCTTC. This codes for CSVRDRGDNEQFF.